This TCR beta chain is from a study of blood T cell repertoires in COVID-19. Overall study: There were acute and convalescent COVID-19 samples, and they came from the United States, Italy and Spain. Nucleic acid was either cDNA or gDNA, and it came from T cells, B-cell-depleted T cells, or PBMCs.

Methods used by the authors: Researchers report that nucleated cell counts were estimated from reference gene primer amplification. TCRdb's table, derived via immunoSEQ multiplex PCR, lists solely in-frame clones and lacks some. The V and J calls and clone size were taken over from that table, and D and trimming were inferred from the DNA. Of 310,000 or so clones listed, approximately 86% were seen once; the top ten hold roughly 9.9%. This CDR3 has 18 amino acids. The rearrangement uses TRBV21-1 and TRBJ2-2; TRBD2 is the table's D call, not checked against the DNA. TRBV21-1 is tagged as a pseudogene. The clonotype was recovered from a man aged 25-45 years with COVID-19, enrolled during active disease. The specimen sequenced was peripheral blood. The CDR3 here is CASSRLASGRGNTGELFF. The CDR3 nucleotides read TGTGCCAGCAGCAGATTGGCTAGCGGGAGGGGGAACACCGGGGAGCTGTTTTTT.